Listed below are T cell receptor beta chains from one sample, sequenced in a study of T cell changes during pregnancy in multiple sclerosis. TCRdb's copy holds only in-frame clones and misses some; the assay was immunoSEQ multiplex PCR. The sample lists some 60,000 clones; approximately 90% were seen once. The sequencing here drew on CD4+ T cells from peripheral blood mononuclear cells, taken in the first trimester of pregnancy. The receptors originated from a female donor with multiple sclerosis, enrolled in a pregnancy study. The CDR3 runs from the conserved cysteine through the conserved F or W. Part of the rows lack a size; the others show once, few, many or a class for expanded clones.

>TRBV7-3|.|TRBJ1-1
CASSAWDRGDTEAFF
>TRBV13|.|TRBJ2-5
CASSYKETQYF
>TRBV7-3|.|TRBJ1-6
CASSPQGGSDSPLHF
>TRBV19|.|TRBJ1-5
CASSISAVNQPQHF
>TRBV30|.|TRBJ1-5
CAWRLSGSNQPQHF
>TRBV4-3|.|TRBJ2-1
CASSHLTGQYNEQFF
>TRBV11-2|.|TRBJ2-2
CASSPFGTGGLAGELFF
>TRBV19|once|TRBJ2-7
CATMDRAPPYEQYF
>TRBV19|.|TRBJ1-1
CASSHRGRGTEAFF
>TRBV6-5|.|TRBJ2-1
CASSSDRATEQFF